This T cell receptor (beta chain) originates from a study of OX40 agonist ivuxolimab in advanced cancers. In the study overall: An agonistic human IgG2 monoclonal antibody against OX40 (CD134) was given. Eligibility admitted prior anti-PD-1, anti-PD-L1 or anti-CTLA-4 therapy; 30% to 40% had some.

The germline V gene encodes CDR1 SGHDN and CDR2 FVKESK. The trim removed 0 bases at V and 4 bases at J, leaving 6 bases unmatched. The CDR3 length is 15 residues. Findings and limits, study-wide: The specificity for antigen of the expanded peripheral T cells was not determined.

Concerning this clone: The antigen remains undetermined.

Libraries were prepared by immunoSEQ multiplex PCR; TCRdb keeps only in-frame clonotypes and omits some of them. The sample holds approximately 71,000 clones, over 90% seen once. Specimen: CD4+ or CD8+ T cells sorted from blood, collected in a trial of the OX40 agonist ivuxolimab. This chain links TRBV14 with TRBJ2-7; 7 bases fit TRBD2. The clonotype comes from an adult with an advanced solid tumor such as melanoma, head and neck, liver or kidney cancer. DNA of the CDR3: TGTGCCAGCAGCCAAGATTTGGGGGGGTGGTACGAGCAGTACTTC. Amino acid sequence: CASSQDLGGWYEQYF.